This TCR beta chain was found in a study of cytomegalovirus exposure and HLA in healthy donors. Overall study context: An early release of data contained some 80 million unique TCRs, which came from HLA-typed donors.

CDR1 is SQVTM, CDR2 ANQGSEA, per germline. V lost 4 bases, J lost 4 bases, and 14 bases lay in between. This CDR3 has 14 residues. Primers for the PCR totalled 60 Vbeta and 13 Jbeta. Data came from immunoSEQ multiplex PCR; TCRdb stores just in-frame clones and leaves some out. The sample holds around 71,000 clones; around 70% are singletons and the top ten take less than 15%. This chain uses TRBV29-1 with TRBJ1-5; D is perhaps TRBD1 (6 bases). This TCR derives from a male donor in good health and CMV-seropositive. The sample comprised PBMCs. The CDR3 sequence: CSVGSVGGNQPQHF. Written as DNA, the CDR3 is TGCAGCGTTGGGTCAGTAGGGGGTAATCAGCCCCAGCATTTT. Drawing the rest from reference TRBV29-1 and TRBJ1-5, the complete variable domain is SAVISQKPSRDICQRGTSLTIQCQVDSQVTMMFWYRQQPGQSLTLIATANQGSEATYESGFVIDKFPISRPNLTFSTLTVSNMSPEDSSIYLCSVGSVGGNQPQHFGDGTRLSIL.